Shown below are 25 T cell receptor beta chains from a single sample sequenced in a study of blood T cells in healthy people across ages (dated by TCRdb to about 2015). Library preparation used 5' RACE. These reads were obtained on an Illumina HiSeq 2500. A second PCR of about 6 to 12 cycles was performed with a sample-barcoded 5' primer and a J-beta primer mix. TCRdb trimmed the raw reads at Q25, called clones with MiXCR and kept productive beta chains. When rows share a CDR3 protein, they turn into one entry using the most common DNA and genes. The sample table records hundreds of thousands of distinct CDR3 sequences; approximately 67% of these occur just once. Of the sample, 28% falls within the top ten clones. The material sequenced was blood. These receptors all stem from a man aged 30-40 years in good health.

J is TRBJ2-3 and V is TRBV4-3, with TRBD2 identical over 12 bases. The CDR3 has 17 amino acids. Germline CDR1 LGHNA, CDR2 YSLEER. Unmatched junction bases numbered 8, after V lost 3 bases and J lost 4 bases. This chain's CDR3 is CASSHDGTSGLADTQYF. CDR3 sequence (DNA): TGCGCCAGCAGCCACGACGGGACTAGCGGGTTGGCAGATACGCAGTATTTT.

This chain joins TRBV5-1 and TRBJ1-1; no reliable D call. The CDR3 runs 17 residues. The germline V and J ends were trimmed by 1 base and 1 base, with 17 bases remaining between them. The germline V gene has CDR1 SGHRS and CDR2 YFSETQ. CDR3 protein: CASSLSYSTDQNTEAFF. The CDR3 coding sequence is TGCGCCAGCAGCTTGTCCTATTCGACTGACCAGAACACTGAAGCTTTCTTT.

The V call is TRBV29-1, the J call TRBJ2-5, with D perhaps being TRBD1 or TRBD2 (5 bases each). Between the trimmed V and J ends, which lost 6 bases and 2 bases, there was a span of 16 bases. Per the germline V gene, CDR1 is SQVTM and CDR2 is ANQGSEA. The CDR3 has 14 amino acids. The CDR3 bases are TGCAGCGTCTACCCACGGGGCCAACAAGAGACCCAGTACTTC. Translating gives CSVYPRGQQETQYF.

The chain uses TRBV27 and TRBJ1-6; D is ambiguous. CDR3 size: 14 residues. V lost 1 base and J lost 6, with 7 bases in between. CDR1 and CDR2 (germline): MNHEY, SMNVEV (reference sequence). The CDR3: CASSLWVFNSPLHF. DNA of the CDR3: TGTGCCAGCAGTTTATGGGTTTTTAATTCACCCCTCCACTTT.

The chain links TRBV27 to TRBJ1-2; possible D gene TRBD1, 5 bases. The germline V gene encodes CDR1 MNHEY and CDR2 SMNVEV (reference sequence). Trimming took 5 bases from V and 10 from J, leaving 14 bases between them. This CDR3 comprises 12 residues. The CDR3 nucleotides read TGTGCCAGCAGTCCTGGGACGGTGCCCTACACCTTC. Translation: CASSPGTVPYTF.

V is TRBV12-3 or TRBV12-4 and J is TRBJ2-6, with a possible D match to TRBD1 (6 bases). V gave up 9 bases and J gave up 0 bases, with 21 bases separating them. The CDR3 loop spans 18 amino acids. Written as DNA, the CDR3 is TGTGCCAGTGCAACCGACAGGATTACCGACTCTGGGGCCAACGTCCTGACTTTC. It codes for CASATDRITDSGANVLTF.

V is TRBV7-2 and J is TRBJ2-7; no clear D gene. Trimming cost V 3 bases and J 3 bases, with 18 bases left between them. This CDR3 region has 16 residues. Germline V gives CDR1 SGHTA, CDR2 FQGNSA. CDR3 sequence: CASSFYETPMGYEQYF. In nucleotides, the CDR3 is TGTGCCAGCAGCTTTTATGAGACCCCGATGGGCTACGAGCAGTACTTC.

The chain recombines TRBV20-1 with TRBJ2-7; no firm D call. Germline V gives CDR1 DFQATT, CDR2 SNEGSKA (reference sequence). Trimming took 1 base from V and 2 from J, leaving 9 bases between them. The CDR3 length is 13 residues. CDR3 nucleotides: TGCAGTGCTAGAGGCCAGGTAGCCTACGAGCAGTACTTC. Translation gives CSARGQVAYEQYF.

The chain recombines TRBV5-1 with TRBJ1-2; D gene unclear. Between the trimmed V and J ends, which lost 0 bases and 4 bases, there was a span of 13 bases. This CDR3 comprises 15 residues. Germline lookup yields CDR1 SGHRS and CDR2 YFSETQ. CDR3 protein: CASSLDLQRSYGYTF. As DNA, the CDR3 is TGCGCCAGCAGCTTGGATCTCCAGCGTAGCTATGGCTACACCTTC.

This clonotype showed up many times. The J gene is TRBJ2-3, the V gene TRBV4-3; 10 nucleotides agree with TRBD2. Germline values: CDR1 LGHNA, CDR2 YSLEER. This CDR3 region has 16 residues. With 3 bases clipped from V and 1 base from J, the junction kept 4 bases outside the gene matches. The CDR3 spells CASSHVGTSGTDTQYF. CDR3 nucleotides: TGCGCCAGCAGCCACGTTGGGACTAGCGGCACAGATACGCAGTATTTT.

This clonotype has just one count. The chain combines TRBV25-1 with TRBJ2-3; TRBD2 matches 10 bases. V was clipped by 2 bases and J by 4 bases; unmatched bases: 12. The CDR3 totals 18 residues. Per the germline V gene, CDR1 is MGHDK and CDR2 is SYGVNS. The CDR3 nucleotides read TGTGCCAGCAGTGAACCCTACTCAGCGGGGGGGCGGGCAGATACGCAGTATTTT. This translates into CASSEPYSAGGRADTQYF.

A word on this clonotype: Its ends do not fully match the called genes, so a read error is possible. The chain carries TRBV6-5 and TRBJ2-6; D not resolved. CDR1 is MNHEY and CDR2 is SVGAGI in the germline V gene. This CDR3 has 16 amino acids. The CDR3 region is CTSSYSSRAGANVLTF. The CDR3 nucleotides are TGTACCAGCAGTTACTCGTCCCGGGCTGGGGCCAACGTCCTGACTTTC.

The chain has TRBV7-2 and TRBJ2-7; D is perhaps TRBD2 (10 bases). Germline CDR1 and CDR2: SGHTA and FQGNSA. Trimming stripped 7 bases from V and 5 bases from J, with 30 bases between. The CDR3 has 18 amino acids. Here the CDR3 DNA reads TGTGCCAGCAACGACAGGGGGATTGGTAGCGGGGGGCTCCACGAGCAGTACTTC. Protein: CASNDRGIGSGGLHEQYF.

The rearrangement links TRBV6-1 to TRBJ2-4; 7 bases align to TRBD1. The J call may be mistaken, given a closer DNA end match to TRBJ2-7. This CDR3 contains 14 residues. In germline, CDR1 is MNHNS, CDR2 SASEGT. The CDR3 is CASSHRGQDYEQYF. The CDR3 bases are TGTGCCAGCAGCCACAGGGGCCAGGACTACGAGCAGTACTTC.

The chain couples TRBV6-5 to TRBJ1-2; D is uncertain. V lost 3 bases to trimming and J lost 4 bases, with 15 bases between them. There are 15 residues in the CDR3. Germline V gene sequence: CDR1 MNHEY, CDR2 SVGAGI. Here the CDR3 reads CASSYSTAGAYGYTF. DNA of the CDR3: TGTGCCAGCAGTTATTCCACGGCAGGAGCCTATGGCTACACCTTC.

A few counts support this clonotype. The chain uses TRBV12-3 or TRBV12-4 and TRBJ2-1; no clear D gene. This CDR3 has 12 amino acids. V lost 2 bases and J 7 bases, leaving 6 bases between the germline ends. The CDR3 DNA follows: TGTGCCAGCAGTTTAAGCCAGAATGAGCAGTTCTTC. Residues: CASSLSQNEQFF.

V gene TRBV5-6 combines with J gene TRBJ2-2; D possibly corresponds to TRBD1 (5 bases). Germline loops: CDR1 SGHDT, CDR2 YYEEEE. V was trimmed by 4 bases and J by 4 bases, leaving 14 bases between them. CDR3 length equals 15 residues. CDR3 sequence reads: CASSPTTDSTGELFF. DNA for the CDR3: TGTGCCAGCAGCCCTACGACAGACTCCACCGGGGAGCTGTTTTTT. The variable domain in full, with the rest retrieved from reference TRBV5-6 and TRBJ2-2, is DAGVTQSPTHLIKTRGQQVTLRCSPKSGHDTVSWYQQALGQGPQFIFQYYEEEERQRGNFPDRFSGHQFPNYSSELNVNALLLGDSALYLCASSPTTDSTGELFFGEGSRLTVL.

This clonotype turned up a few times. The chain is built from TRBV5-4 and TRBJ2-7; 10 bases fit TRBD2. J gave up 3 bases and V 0 bases, and 9 bases lay outside the gene matches. Germline CDR1 reads SGHNT; CDR2 reads YYREEE (reference sequence). This CDR3 is 17 amino acids long. The CDR3 loop is CASSLAFSTSGVYEQYF. In DNA form, the CDR3 reads TGTGCCAGCAGCTTGGCCTTCTCAACTAGCGGGGTCTACGAGCAGTACTTC.

V gene TRBV7-6 combines with J gene TRBJ2-1, with D perhaps assigned TRBD1 or TRBD2 (5 bases each). The CDR3 consists of 14 residues. V was trimmed by 4 bases and J by 7 bases, leaving 14 bases between them. Germline V gene sequence: CDR1 SGHVS, CDR2 FNYEAQ. CDR3 loop: CASSSLRGGNEQFF. The DNA for the CDR3 is TGTGCCAGCAGCTCGCTGAGGGGTGGGAATGAGCAGTTCTTC.

A few counts support this clonotype. At one boundary the junction diverges from the germline segment, which might be a read error. The chain employs TRBV10-3 and TRBJ1-6, with unresolved D. The CDR3 is made up of 17 amino acids. The germline V gene has CDR1 ENHRY and CDR2 SYGVKD. CDR3 residues: CAISDRLGASYNSPLHF. The CDR3 DNA sequence: TGTGCCATCAGTGACAGATTGGGTGCCTCCTATAATTCGCCCCTCCACTTT.

V gene TRBV24-1 combines with J gene TRBJ2-7, with D possibly TRBD1 on 6 matching bases. Deletions cut 9 bases from V and 4 bases from J, with 9 bases between. CDR3 size: 11 residues. Germline loops: CDR1 KGHDR, CDR2 SFDVKD. CDR3 sequence: CATGDTYEQYF. The DNA of the CDR3 is TGTGCCACCGGGGACACTTACGAGCAGTACTTC.

This rearrangement joins TRBV5-1 to TRBJ1-1; the D is unclear. Germline CDR1 SGHRS, CDR2 YFSETQ. Trimming pared 0 bases from V and 4 bases from J, leaving 10 bases between. There are 14 residues in the CDR3. The CDR3 reads CASSLVGYTTEAFF. The CDR3 DNA reads as TGCGCCAGCAGCTTGGTCGGGTATACCACTGAAGCTTTCTTT.

V gene TRBV6-6 combines with J gene TRBJ2-1; no clear D. CDR3 size: 15 residues. V was pared by 0 bases and J by 8 bases, with 14 bases between. Per the germline V gene, CDR1 is MNHNY and CDR2 is SVGAGI (reference sequence). CDR3 nucleotides: TGTGCCAGCAGTTACTCGAGAGGTCTGGGTGATGAGCAGTTCTTC. It specifies CASSYSRGLGDEQFF.

This clonotype has only a few counts. The rearrangement joins TRBV13 to TRBJ1-2, with D possibly TRBD1 on 5 matching bases. The CDR3 is 14 amino acids. CDR1 is PRHDT and CDR2 is FYEKMQ in the germline V gene (reference sequence). V was cut by 5 bases and J by 4 bases, with 14 bases left in between. Here the CDR3 DNA reads TGTGCCAGCAGCCCTACCGGGGGGAGCTATGGCTACACCTTC. Amino acids: CASSPTGGSYGYTF.

The genes are TRBV11-3 and TRBJ2-5; 7 bases are shared with TRBD1. Germline CDR1 and CDR2: SGHNT and YENEEA. CDR3 length: 16 residues. After removal of 5 bases from V and 4 bases from J, the junction contained 13 bases not matched to a gene. CDR3 DNA sequence: TGTGCCAGCAGCCCCCTAAGGGGGCACCAAAGAGAGACCCAGTACTTC. Translated: CASSPLRGHQRETQYF.